Sequencing of this T cell receptor beta chain was carried out in a study of PD-L1 blockade in urothelial cancer. The overall study: Researchers looked at the blood 3 weeks (second dose) and 6 weeks after treatment began. Median blood clonality was roughly 0.088, with tens of thousands of unique TCRs. Study-level points and caveats: In blood at 3 weeks, tumor-associated clones expanded more among patients with durable benefit.

As for time point: pretreatment peripheral blood. Produced via immunoSEQ multiplex PCR; TCRdb's table is partial and in-frame only. The data contain about 95,000 clones, 90% of them seen just once; the ten biggest clones take up under 2%. The CDR3 length is 18 residues. Looked up from germline, CDR1 is SGHDT and CDR2 is YYEEEE. V was pared by 0 bases and J by 1 base, with 19 bases between. On this clone: Antigen specificity is unknown.

This chain connects TRBV5-6 to TRBJ2-5; tentative D call: TRBD2 (6 bases). Sequenced here: PBMCs, sampled around atezolizumab (anti-PD-L1) treatment. The clonotype comes from a man aged 55 to 70 with urothelial cancer. CDR3 in DNA: TGTGCCAGCAGCTTGGGACGGGGGATGGCCGCCCGCCAAGAGACCCAGTACTTC. Its translation is CASSLGRGMAARQETQYF.